This TCR beta chain was documented in a study of cytomegalovirus exposure and HLA in healthy donors. In germline, CDR1 is SNHLY, CDR2 FYNNEI. The ends were cut back, 6 bases at V and 2 bases at J, with 11 bases in the middle. This CDR3 is 13 amino acids long. It was with 60 Vbeta and 13 Jbeta primers that the PCR ran. TCRdb's copy holds only in-frame clones and misses some; the assay was immunoSEQ multiplex PCR. Here the sample spans some 100,000 clones, about three quarters being singletons. The clonotype originates from a female donor in good health and CMV-seronegative. Sequenced: PBMCs. The chain has TRBV2 and TRBJ2-7; D might be TRBD1 (5 bases). The chain's CDR3 is CASSPDSPYEQYF. CDR3 DNA: TGTGCCAGCAGCCCCGACAGTCCCTACGAGCAGTACTTC.